Listed below are T cell receptor beta chains from one sample, sequenced in a study of CD8+ T cells in alopecia areata. Sequenced by immunoSEQ multiplex PCR; TCRdb stores in-frame clones only, minus some. The repertoire includes 90,000 to 120,000 clones, about four fifths of them detected once, and over 20% sits in the top ten. Sequenced here: CD8+ T cells sorted from blood, sampled at week 24, from a patient treated with tofacitinib. These TCRs come from a human donor with alopecia areata. Both conserved end residues are part of each CDR3. A D gene is named only where the DNA matches it firmly. The listing skips clone size in some rows; elsewhere it reads once, few, many or a size class.

.	TRBV4-1	TRBJ1-1	.	CASSLGEVVSHF	TGCGCCAGCAGCCTCGGGGAAGTAGTATCCCACTTT
.	TRBV29-1	TRBJ2-1	.	CSVDSRHNEQFF	TGCAGCGTTGACTCCAGACACAATGAGCAGTTCTTC
once	TRBV10-2	TRBJ2-3	.	CATGSGAKIDTQYF	TGCGCCACGGGATCGGGGGCGAAAATAGATACGCAGTATTTT
.	TRBV29-1	TRBJ1-1	.	CSVDDGSHTEAFF	TGCAGCGTTGACGATGGCAGCCACACTGAAGCTTTCTTT
.	TRBV29-1	TRBJ1-2	.	CSVEDDSPLSVQHRLDYGYTF	TGCAGCGTTGAAGATGATAGCCCCCTAAGCGTTCAGCACCGACTTGACTATGGCTACACCTTC
.	TRBV2	TRBJ2-3	.	CASTRTTALADTQYF	TGTGCCAGCACTCGGACAACTGCGCTGGCAGATACGCAGTATTTT
.	TRBV5-4	TRBJ2-3	.	CASSPDGDTQYF	TGTGCCAGCAGCCCCGACGGGGATACGCAGTATTTT
few	TRBV2	TRBJ2-3	TRBD1	CASGTEGPDTQYF	TGTGCCAGCGGGACAGAAGGGCCAGATACGCAGTATTTT
.	TRBV10-3	TRBJ2-1	TRBD1	CAISDRDRGSHEQFF	TGTGCCATCAGTGACCGGGACAGGGGCTCCCATGAGCAGTTCTTC
.	TRBV7-9	TRBJ2-3	TRBD2	CASSLAVIAGAYTDTQYF	TGTGCCAGCAGCTTAGCAGTGATAGCGGGGGCCTACACAGATACGCAGTATTTT
.	TRBV5-1	TRBJ2-7	.	CASSWGRDNSYEQYF	TGCGCCAGCAGCTGGGGCCGGGATAACTCCTACGAGCAGTACTTC
.	TRBV5-1	TRBJ2-7	.	CASSKGLGGYEQYF	TGCGCCAGCAGTAAAGGACTAGGGGGCTACGAGCAGTACTTC
once	TRBV29-1	TRBJ1-1	.	CSVEDSPGTEAFF	TGCAGCGTTGAAGACTCTCCGGGCACTGAAGCTTTCTTT
few	TRBV4-3	TRBJ2-7	TRBD1	CASSSAGTGVYEQYF	TGCGCCAGCAGTTCCGCCGGGACAGGGGTCTACGAGCAGTACTTC
.	TRBV10-3	TRBJ2-2	TRBD1	CAISETGVATGELFF	TGTGCCATCAGTGAGACAGGGGTGGCCACCGGGGAGCTGTTTTTT
.	TRBV5-6	TRBJ2-1	.	CASSTGLPPHEQFF	TGTGCCAGCAGCACGGGCCTTCCCCCCCATGAGCAGTTCTTC
.	TRBV27	TRBJ2-7	TRBD1	CASRTGTGPYEQYF	TGTGCCAGCAGAACCGGGACAGGGCCCTACGAGCAGTACTTC
.	TRBV19	TRBJ2-3	.	CASSFAAAVDTQYF	TGTGCCAGTAGTTTCGCGGCGGCAGTGGATACGCAGTATTTT
.	TRBV5-6	TRBJ1-6	.	CASNQEESNNSPLHF	TGTGCCAGCAATCAGGAGGAATCGAATAATTCACCCCTCCACTTT
.	TRBV13	TRBJ2-3	TRBD1	CASRGDRSTDTQYF	TGTGCCAGCAGGGGGGACAGAAGCACAGATACGCAGTATTTT
.	TRBV14	TRBJ1-2	.	CASSQGMKAHF	TGTGCCAGCAGCCAAGGGATGAAAGCTCACTTC
.	TRBV6-5	TRBJ1-2	.	CASSYSGQNGYTF	TGTGCCAGCAGTTACAGCGGACAGAATGGCTACACCTTC
.	TRBV11-1	TRBJ2-5	TRBD1	CASSWLQGALDF	TGTGCCAGCAGCTGGCTACAGGGGGCCTTGGACTTC
.	TRBV7-3	TRBJ2-7	.	CASSMDFGSSYEQYF	TGTGCCAGCAGCATGGACTTCGGGAGCTCCTACGAGCAGTACTTC
.	TRBV13	TRBJ2-5	TRBD2	CASSSRGGRLPGTQYF	TGTGCCAGCAGCTCCCGGGGGGGACGCCTACCGGGGACCCAGTACTTC